This T cell receptor beta chain was recovered during a study of cytomegalovirus exposure and HLA in healthy donors. Findings and caveats of the study: Earlier results showed most TCR beta V segments being productive about 87% or about 30% of the time. Cytomegalovirus association was assigned to about 180 TCR beta chains.

For this clone: Its antigen is still unknown.

This CDR3 contains 13 residues. The V gene lost 2 bases and the J gene lost 11 bases, with 15 bases spanning the gap. The germline gives CDR1 MNHEY, CDR2 SVGAGI. Primers included in the PCR were 60 Vbeta and 13 Jbeta primers. The repertoire was sequenced with immunoSEQ multiplex PCR; TCRdb's copy has only in-frame clones and lacks some. The profile shows around 150,000 clones, 70% to 80% of them singletons. The TCR comes from a man younger than 30 in good health and CMV-seropositive. This chain joins TRBV6-5 and TRBJ1-1; no reliable D call. Sequencing used PBMCs. CDR3 DNA sequence: TGTGCCAGCAGTTACCCGAATAAAAGGGAGGCTTTCTTT. It yields the protein CASSYPNKREAFF.